This T cell receptor beta chain stems from a study of cytomegalovirus exposure and HLA in healthy donors. The study, taken as a whole, reports: The authors later linked a missense DCLRE1C variant to TCR beta V- and J-gene trimming. Based on reports, TCR beta sequences accurately predicted HLA-A and HLA-B alleles for most subjects. Among TCR beta chains, those listed as cytomegalovirus-associated numbered 164.

In regard to this clone: What it binds is unknown.

Trimming cost V 3 bases and J 4 bases, with 7 bases left between them. Germline V gene lookup returns CDR1 SQVTM and CDR2 ANQGSEA. The CDR3 spans 11 residues. PCR was performed using 60 Vbeta and 13 Jbeta primers. The protocol was immunoSEQ multiplex PCR, while the TCRdb copy is restricted to in-frame clones and leaves out a portion. This table has around 150,000 clones, around three quarters appearing once. Sequenced sample: PBMCs. The clonotype comes from a man between 40 and 49 years old in good health and CMV-seropositive. The chain is built from TRBV29-1 and TRBJ2-7; TRBD2 might be the D (5 bases). CDR3 sequence reads: CSVERAYEQYF. DNA for the CDR3: TGCAGCGTTGAGAGGGCTTACGAGCAGTACTTC.